These 18 T cell receptor beta chains were all obtained from the same sample, sequenced in a study of cytomegalovirus exposure and HLA in healthy donors. TCRdb's table, derived via immunoSEQ multiplex PCR, lists solely in-frame clones and lacks some. The profile shows about 150,000 clones, approximately 86% of them singletons. The specimen sequenced was PBMCs. The receptors were gathered from a man younger than 35 in good health and CMV-seropositive.

A note on this clone: A read error may account for a junction end that differs from germline. The chain joins TRBV5-4 to TRBJ2-3; weak D call: TRBD2 (5 bases). The CDR3 is 15 amino acids. Germline V lookup: CDR1 SGHNT, CDR2 YYREEE (reference sequence). The CDR3 sequence is CASSQEEVRTDTQYF. The CDR3, as DNA: TGCGCCAGCAGCCAAGAGGAGGTCCGCACAGATACGCAGTATTTT.

The V and J genes are TRBV6-4 and TRBJ2-7; 7 bases map to TRBD2. CDR1 and CDR2 from the germline V gene are MRHNA and SNTAGT. J gave up 5 bases and V 4 bases, and 5 bases lay outside the gene matches. This CDR3 is 13 amino acids long. CDR3 region: CASSVGGIDEQYF. The CDR3 DNA is TGTGCCAGCAGTGTGGGGGGGATCGACGAGCAGTACTTC.

The CDR3 nucleotides read TGTGCCAGCAGCTTGGTTATCGGGACAGGGTACACTGAAGCTTTCTTT. This sequence encodes CASSLVIGTGYTEAFF. This chain joins TRBV5-4 and TRBJ1-1, with 9 bases fitting TRBD1. CDR3 length: 16 amino acids. Per the germline V gene, CDR1 is SGHNT and CDR2 is YYREEE (reference sequence). V was clipped by 0 bases and J by 3 bases; unmatched bases: 6.

CDR3 nucleotides: TGTGCCAGCAGCGCCCCCGGGGGGGTCAGCACAGATACGCAGTATTTT. Translating it yields CASSAPGGVSTDTQYF. The J gene is TRBJ2-3, the V gene TRBV5-4, with 8 bases identical to TRBD2. Germline V lookup: CDR1 SGHNT, CDR2 YYREEE (reference sequence). The CDR3 has 16 residues. Trimming at V came to 4 bases and at J to 0 bases, leaving 7 bases not matched to a gene.

This sequence joins TRBV5-6 and TRBJ1-1; no clear D. V was pared by 4 bases and J by 3 bases, with 13 bases between. This CDR3 is 14 amino acids long. Germline CDR1 reads SGHDT; CDR2 reads YYEEEE. The DNA of the CDR3 is TGTGCCAGCAGCCCCAGAGGTACCTACACTGAAGCTTTCTTT. Encoded protein: CASSPRGTYTEAFF. Variable domain in full (rest from reference TRBV5-6 and TRBJ1-1): DAGVTQSPTHLIKTRGQQVTLRCSPKSGHDTVSWYQQALGQGPQFIFQYYEEEERQRGNFPDRFSGHQFPNYSSELNVNALLLGDSALYLCASSPRGTYTEAFFGQGTRLTVV.

The chain couples TRBV6-6 to TRBJ2-7; a possible D gene is TRBD2 (6 bases). Trimming shortened V by 2 bases and J by 4 bases, and 18 bases separated the two germline ends. Germline V gene sequence: CDR1 MNHNY, CDR2 SVGAGI (reference sequence). The CDR3 runs to 16 residues. CDR3 in DNA: TGTGCCAGCAGTTACCCTCTGACTAGTCCGGAGTACGAGCAGTACTTC. As protein: CASSYPLTSPEYEQYF.

The chain joins TRBV18 to TRBJ2-6, with a possible D match to TRBD1 (5 bases). Germline CDR1 KGHSH, CDR2 LQKENI. The CDR3 has 13 amino acids. The ends were cut back, 4 bases at V and 13 bases at J, with 14 bases in the middle. The CDR3 loop reads CASSLTGLEVLTF. CDR3 nucleotides: TGTGCCAGCTCACTAACAGGTTTGGAAGTCCTGACTTTC. Full variable domain (missing parts from reference TRBV18 and TRBJ2-6): NAGVMQNPRHLVRRRGQEARLRCSPMKGHSHVYWYRQLPEEGLKFMVYLQKENIIDESGMPKERFSAEFPKEGPSILRIQQVVRGDSAAYFCASSLTGLEVLTFGAGSRLTVL.

J is TRBJ1-1 and V is TRBV6-6, with D hard to call. Germline values: CDR1 MNHNY, CDR2 SVGAGI (reference sequence). The CDR3 consists of 12 residues. V gave up 10 bases and J gave up 1 base, with 10 bases separating them. CDR3 nucleotide sequence: TGTGCCACCGAGGGTAAGAACACTGAAGCTTTCTTT. Protein product: CATEGKNTEAFF.

This chain links TRBV2 with TRBJ1-1; TRBD1 matches at 11 bases. The CDR3 covers 12 residues. J was trimmed by 9 bases and V by 7 bases; bases with no gene match: 4. Germline CDR1 reads SNHLY; CDR2 reads FYNNEI. CDR3 sequence reads: CASTGTGGQAFF. The CDR3 DNA sequence: TGTGCCAGCACGGGGACAGGGGGTCAAGCTTTCTTT. Full variable domain (remainder filled in from reference TRBV2 and TRBJ1-1): EPEVTQTPSHQVTQMGQEVILRCVPISNHLYFYWYRQILGQKVEFLVSFYNNEISEKSEIFDDQFSVERPDGSNFTLKIRSTKLEDSAMYFCASTGTGGQAFFGQGTRLTVV.

This chain connects TRBV29-1 to TRBJ1-4; TRBD1 matches 11 bases. This CDR3 has 13 amino acids. J lost 6 bases, V lost 6 bases, and 3 bases had no gene match. Germline V CDR1 and CDR2: SQVTM, ANQGSEA. The CDR3 DNA reads TGCAGCGTCGGACAGGGGGCTGATGAAAAACTGTTTTTT. Translated: CSVGQGADEKLFF.

The chain has TRBV5-6 and TRBJ2-5; D not resolved. Germline CDR1 and CDR2: SGHDT and YYEEEE. Trimming shortened V by 6 bases and J by 5 bases, and 20 bases separated the two germline ends. The length of the CDR3 is 15 residues. In nucleotides, the CDR3 is TGTGCCAGCACCCACTGGGTGGCTCCCAGGGAGACCCAGTACTTC. It codes for CASTHWVAPRETQYF.

The gene calls are TRBV28 and TRBJ1-5; 7 bases map to TRBD1. CDR1 MDHEN and CDR2 SYDVKM come from the germline V gene. With 3 bases clipped from V and 4 bases from J, the junction kept 6 bases outside the gene matches. The CDR3 runs 15 residues. The CDR3 nucleotides read TGTGCCAGCAGTTTCACAGGGGCAAGAAATCAGCCCCAGCATTTT. It translates to CASSFTGARNQPQHF.

This clone occurred many times. The rearrangement links TRBV5-5 to TRBJ2-7; TRBD1 agrees at 7 bases. Germline loops: CDR1 SGHKS, CDR2 YYEKEE (reference sequence). V shed 2 bases and J 2 bases; nucleotides not matched to a gene: 1. The CDR3 loop spans 13 amino acids. The CDR3 loop reads CASSFQGAYEQYF. DNA of the CDR3: TGTGCCAGCAGCTTCCAGGGGGCCTACGAGCAGTACTTC.

The chain carries TRBV7-9 and TRBJ2-5; a weak D match, TRBD1 (6 bases). The CDR3 extends over 15 amino acids. V was trimmed by 5 bases and J by 4 bases, leaving 17 bases between them. The germline gives CDR1 SEHNR, CDR2 FQNEAQ (reference sequence). CDR3 loop: CASSIKTGRAETQYF. CDR3 coding DNA: TGTGCCAGCAGCATCAAGACAGGCCGGGCAGAGACCCAGTACTTC. The variable domain in full, with the rest retrieved from reference TRBV7-9 and TRBJ2-5, is DTGVSQNPRHKITKRGQNVTFRCDPISEHNRLYWYRQTLGQGPEFLTYFQNEAQLEKSRLLSDRFSAERPKGSFSTLEIQRTEQGDSAMYLCASSIKTGRAETQYFGPGTRLLVL.

The chain is built from TRBV11-2 and TRBJ2-5; tentatively, D is TRBD2 (5 bases). V lost 1 base and J 5 bases, leaving 11 bases between the germline ends. Germline CDR1 reads SGHAT; CDR2 reads FQNNGV. This CDR3 has 14 residues. The CDR3 is CASSLALRGETQYF. In DNA form, the CDR3 reads TGTGCCAGCAGCTTAGCCCTCCGCGGGGAGACCCAGTACTTC.

This sequence joins TRBV7-3 and TRBJ2-5; unclear D gene. The CDR3 sequence is 13 residues long. Germline CDR1 is SGHTA and CDR2 is FQGTGA. Deletions cut 1 base from V and 4 bases from J, with 7 bases between. The CDR3 protein is CASSLIPGETQYF. For the CDR3, the DNA is TGTGCCAGCAGCTTAATACCGGGAGAGACCCAGTACTTC.

The V and J genes are TRBV5-6 and TRBJ2-5; 11 positions match TRBD2. The CDR3 loop spans 15 amino acids. The V gene's germline CDR1 is SGHDT and CDR2 YYEEEE. The ends lost 0 bases at V and 2 bases at J; junction bases unmatched: 0. CDR3: CASSLVAGGQETQYF. CDR3 sequence (DNA): TGTGCCAGCAGCTTGGTAGCGGGGGGGCAAGAGACCCAGTACTTC.

J is TRBJ2-6 and V is TRBV7-2; D gene unclear. This CDR3 is 14 amino acids long. Germline CDR1 and CDR2: SGHTA and FQGNSA. Trimming shortened V by 6 bases and J by 1 base, and 7 bases separated the two germline ends. The CDR3 sequence is CASRVASGANVLTF. The CDR3 DNA follows: TGTGCCAGCAGGGTGGCTTCTGGGGCCAACGTCCTGACTTTC.